Listed below are T cell receptor beta chains from one sample, sequenced in a study of beta chain features in type 1 diabetes. Assay used: immunoSEQ multiplex PCR; TCRdb lists only in-frame clones, some missing. The profile covers 60,000 to 75,000 clones, with around 49% appearing a single time and roughly 0.65% taken by the ten largest. Sequenced sample: central memory CD4+ T cells from blood. The receptor source for this set is a man aged 25 to 40 with type 1 diabetes. The CDR3 runs from the conserved cysteine through the conserved F or W. The D gene is left open where the match is weak. Clone size is shown for a subset of rows, as once, few, many or a class of expanded clone.

cdr3_aa	cdr3_nt	d_call	j_call	clone_size	v_call
CASSQEGAKLAITRDTQYF	TGCGCCAGCAGCCAAGAAGGGGCAAAACTAGCGATAACAAGAGATACGCAGTATTTT	TRBD2	TRBJ2-3	once	TRBV4-1
CASSVEGAGTEAFF	TGTGCCAGCAGCGTAGAAGGGGCAGGTACTGAAGCTTTCTTT	NA	TRBJ1-1	few	TRBV9
CASSVGTSGSSYNEQFF	TGTGCCAGCAGCGTCGGGACTAGCGGAAGCTCCTACAATGAGCAGTTCTTC	TRBD2	TRBJ2-1	once	TRBV9
CASSLGGISTDTQYF	TGTGCCAGCAGCTTAGGCGGGATAAGCACAGATACGCAGTATTTT	NA	TRBJ2-3	NA	TRBV7-9
CASSVELADYNEQFF	TGTGCCAGCAGCGTAGAACTAGCGGATTACAATGAGCAGTTCTTC	TRBD2	TRBJ2-1	NA	TRBV9
CASSEQLTGELFF	TGTGCCAGCAGCGAACAGCTAACCGGGGAGCTGTTTTTT	NA	TRBJ2-2	NA	TRBV7-2
CATSSDRKGPYEQYF	TGTGCCACCAGCAGTGACAGGAAGGGGCCATACGAGCAGTACTTC	NA	TRBJ2-7	NA	TRBV15
CASSDNQGAGGYTF	TGTGCCAGCAGTGACAACCAGGGGGCTGGGGGCTACACCTTC	TRBD1	TRBJ1-2	NA	TRBV2
CSAVTEYEQYF	TGCAGTGCTGTGACAGAATACGAGCAGTACTTC	NA	TRBJ2-7	NA	TRBV20-1
CASSRGQGAYEQYF	TGCGCCAGCAGCCGGGGACAGGGGGCCTACGAGCAGTACTTC	TRBD1	TRBJ2-7	NA	TRBV4-1
CASSTHVGIQGQEQYF	TGTGCCAGCAGCACACACGTCGGGATACAGGGGCAAGAGCAGTACTTC	TRBD1	TRBJ2-7	few	TRBV7-9
CASRTGSGTEKLFF	TGTGCCAGCAGGACTGGGTCGGGGACAGAAAAACTGTTTTTT	NA	TRBJ1-4	NA	TRBV2
CASCGTGGRQPQHF	TGCGCCAGCTGCGGGACAGGGGGGCGGCAGCCCCAGCATTTT	TRBD1	TRBJ1-5	NA	TRBV10-1